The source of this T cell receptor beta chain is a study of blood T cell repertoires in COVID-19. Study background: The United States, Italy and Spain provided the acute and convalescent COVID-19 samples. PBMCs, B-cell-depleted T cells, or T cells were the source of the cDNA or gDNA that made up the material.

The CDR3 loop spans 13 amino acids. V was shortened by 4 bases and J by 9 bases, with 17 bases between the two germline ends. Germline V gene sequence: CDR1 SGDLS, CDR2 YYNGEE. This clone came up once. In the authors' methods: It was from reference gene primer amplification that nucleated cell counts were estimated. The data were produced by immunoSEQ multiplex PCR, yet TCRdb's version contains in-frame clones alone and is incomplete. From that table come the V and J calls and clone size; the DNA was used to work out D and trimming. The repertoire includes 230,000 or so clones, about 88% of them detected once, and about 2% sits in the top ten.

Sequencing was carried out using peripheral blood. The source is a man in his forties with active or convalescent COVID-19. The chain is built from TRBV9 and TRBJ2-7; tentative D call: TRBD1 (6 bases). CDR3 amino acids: CASSPRDTLAQYF. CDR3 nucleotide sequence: TGTGCCAGCAGCCCCCGGGACACCTTAGCGCAGTACTTC.